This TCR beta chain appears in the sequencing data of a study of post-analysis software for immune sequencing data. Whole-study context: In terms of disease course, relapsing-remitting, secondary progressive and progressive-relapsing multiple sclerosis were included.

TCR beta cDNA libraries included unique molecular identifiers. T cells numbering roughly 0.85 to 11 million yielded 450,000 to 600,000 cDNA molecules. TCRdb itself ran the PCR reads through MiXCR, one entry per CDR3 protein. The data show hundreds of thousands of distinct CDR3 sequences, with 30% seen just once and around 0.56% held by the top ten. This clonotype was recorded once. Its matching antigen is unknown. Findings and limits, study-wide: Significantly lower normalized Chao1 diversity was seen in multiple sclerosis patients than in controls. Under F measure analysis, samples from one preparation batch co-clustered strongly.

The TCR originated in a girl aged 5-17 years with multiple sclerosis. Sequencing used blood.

The CDR3 reads CSDIDTQYF. CDR3 coding DNA: TGCAGTGACATAGATACGCAGTATTTT. This rearrangement joins TRBV20-1 to TRBJ2-3; no firm D call. The CDR3 extends over 9 amino acids. Looked up from germline, CDR1 is DFQATT and CDR2 is SNEGSKA (reference sequence). The V end was cut by 7 bases, the J end by 5 bases, with 4 bases between.